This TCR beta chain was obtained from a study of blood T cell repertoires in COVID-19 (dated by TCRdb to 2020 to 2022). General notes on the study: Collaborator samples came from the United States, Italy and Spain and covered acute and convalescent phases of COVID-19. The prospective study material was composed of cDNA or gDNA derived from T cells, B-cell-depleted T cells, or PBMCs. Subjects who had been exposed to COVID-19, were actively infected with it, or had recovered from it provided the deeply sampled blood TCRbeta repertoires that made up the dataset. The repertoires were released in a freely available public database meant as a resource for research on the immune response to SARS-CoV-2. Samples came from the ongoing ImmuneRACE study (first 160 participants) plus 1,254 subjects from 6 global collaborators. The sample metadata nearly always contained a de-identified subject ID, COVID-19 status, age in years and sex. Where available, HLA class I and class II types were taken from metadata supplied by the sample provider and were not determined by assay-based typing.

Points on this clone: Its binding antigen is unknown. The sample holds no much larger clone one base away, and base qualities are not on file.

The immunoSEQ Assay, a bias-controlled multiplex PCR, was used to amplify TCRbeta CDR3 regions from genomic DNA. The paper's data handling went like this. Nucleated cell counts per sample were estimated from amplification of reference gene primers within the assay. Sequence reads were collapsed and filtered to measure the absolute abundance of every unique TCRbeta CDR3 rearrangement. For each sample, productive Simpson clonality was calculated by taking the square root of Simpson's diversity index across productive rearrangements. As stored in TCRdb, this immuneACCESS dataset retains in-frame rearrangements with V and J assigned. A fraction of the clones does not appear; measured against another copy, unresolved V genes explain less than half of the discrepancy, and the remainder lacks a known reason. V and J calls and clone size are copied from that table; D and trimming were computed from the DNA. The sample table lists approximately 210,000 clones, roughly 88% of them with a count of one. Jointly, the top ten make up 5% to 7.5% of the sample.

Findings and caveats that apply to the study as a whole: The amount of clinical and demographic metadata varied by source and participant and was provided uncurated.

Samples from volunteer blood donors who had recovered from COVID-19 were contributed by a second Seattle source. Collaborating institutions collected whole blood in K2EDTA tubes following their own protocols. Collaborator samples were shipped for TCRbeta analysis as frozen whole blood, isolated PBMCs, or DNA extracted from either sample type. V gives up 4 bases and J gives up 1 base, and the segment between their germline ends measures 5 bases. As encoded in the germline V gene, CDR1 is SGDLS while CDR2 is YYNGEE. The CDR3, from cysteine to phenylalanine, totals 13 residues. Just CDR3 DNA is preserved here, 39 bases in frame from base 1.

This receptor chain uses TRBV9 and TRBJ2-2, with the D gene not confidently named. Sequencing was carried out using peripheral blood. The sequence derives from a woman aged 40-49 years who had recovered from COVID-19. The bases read TGTGCCAGCAGCCGAGGGAACACCGGGGAGCTGTTTTTT. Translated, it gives CASSRGNTGELFF.